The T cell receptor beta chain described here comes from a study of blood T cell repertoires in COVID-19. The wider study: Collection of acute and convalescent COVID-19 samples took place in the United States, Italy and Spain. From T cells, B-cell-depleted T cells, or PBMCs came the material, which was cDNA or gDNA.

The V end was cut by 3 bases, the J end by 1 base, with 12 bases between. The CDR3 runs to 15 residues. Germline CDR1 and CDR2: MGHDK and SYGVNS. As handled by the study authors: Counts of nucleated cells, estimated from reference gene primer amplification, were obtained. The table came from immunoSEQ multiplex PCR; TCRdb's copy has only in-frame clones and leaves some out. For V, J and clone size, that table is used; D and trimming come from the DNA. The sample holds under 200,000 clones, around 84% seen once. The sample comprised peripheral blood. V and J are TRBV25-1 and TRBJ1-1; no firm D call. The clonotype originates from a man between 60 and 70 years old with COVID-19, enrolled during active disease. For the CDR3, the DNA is TGTGCCAGCAGTGAGAAGAGGGCAAAGAACACTGAAGCTTTCTTT. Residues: CASSEKRAKNTEAFF.